This T cell receptor beta chain was captured in a study of patients and donors after allogeneic stem cell transplantation. The CDR3 is 16 residues long. In germline, CDR1 is SEHNR, CDR2 FQNEAQ (reference sequence). The germline V and J ends were trimmed by 7 bases and 2 bases, with 19 bases remaining between them. This clonotype was seen a handful of times. One entry per CDR3 protein results from TCRdb running MiXCR on the RT-PCR reads. The profile shows 90,000 to 120,000 distinct CDR3 sequences, approximately 35% of them singletons. The origin of this receptor is a human donor who was either an allogeneic HSCT recipient or a stem cell or donor lymphocyte infusion donor (not recorded which). It is not recorded whose cells these are; they may come from a transplant donor. This sequence joins TRBV7-9 and TRBJ2-3; D is uncertain. Sample: blood, either unsorted or a sorted T cell fraction (not recorded which). Here the CDR3 DNA reads TGTGCCAGCATTCCCAGTCGGCTGCGACCCACAGATACGCAGTATTTT. Protein product: CASIPSRLRPTDTQYF.